What follows are 28 T cell receptor beta chains derived from one specimen sequenced in a study of beta chain features in type 1 diabetes. Every isolated RNA sample was fully reverse transcribed, so sequencing captured expressed TCRB transcripts. Assay: immunoSEQ multiplex PCR; the TCRdb copy retains only in-frame clones and omits some. The profile shows under 900,000 clones, roughly a sixth of them singletons. Sequenced sample: naive CD4+ T cells from blood. The origin of the receptors is a woman between 18 and 30 years old in good health.

This rearrangement joins TRBV6-5 to TRBJ2-1; the D is unclear. V lost 0 bases to trimming and J lost 3 bases, with 12 bases between them. The germline V gene encodes CDR1 MNHEY and CDR2 SVGAGI. CDR3 length equals 16 residues. DNA for the CDR3: TGTGCCAGCAGTTACTCTAATCGCGGTGGCTACAATGAGCAGTTCTTC. Residues: CASSYSNRGGYNEQFF.

This clone was seen more than once but under ten times. The J gene is TRBJ1-4, the V gene TRBV27, with 9 bases matching TRBD1. Germline V lookup: CDR1 MNHEY, CDR2 SMNVEV (reference sequence). J was trimmed by 8 bases and V by 6 bases; bases with no gene match: 7. The CDR3 has 14 residues. The CDR3 sequence is CASRGTGRLEKLFF. Written as DNA, the CDR3 is TGTGCCAGCAGAGGGACAGGGAGGTTAGAAAAACTGTTTTTT.

Note on this clone: This specimen includes other DNA sequences encoding the same CDR3. The V call is TRBV7-6, the J call TRBJ2-5; D is unresolved. CDR3 length: 13 amino acids. V lost 1 base, J lost 1 base, and 4 bases lay in between. Germline CDR1 SGHVS, CDR2 FNYEAQ. The CDR3 here is CASSLGSQETQYF. CDR3 bases: TGTGCCAGCAGCTTAGGATCCCAAGAGACCCAGTACTTC.

The chain links TRBV7-3 to TRBJ2-2; D is ambiguous. The germline CDR1 and CDR2 sequences are SGHTA and FQGTGA. The CDR3 loop spans 12 amino acids. With 2 bases removed from V and 6 bases from J, the gap between germline ends came to 4 bases. In DNA, the CDR3 is TGTGCCAGCAGCTTACACTCCGGGGAGCTGTTTTTT. Translating gives CASSLHSGELFF.

The V call is TRBV28, the J call TRBJ1-5; D is uncertain. Trimming took off 5 bases at V and 7 bases at J, with 21 bases between the two ends. The V gene's germline CDR1 is MDHEN and CDR2 SYDVKM. The CDR3 runs 16 residues. CDR3 in amino acids: CASSPGPLRLRQPQHF. CDR3 nucleotide sequence: TGTGCCAGCAGTCCCGGGCCACTCCGTCTACGGCAGCCCCAGCATTTT.

This clone has more than one count but fewer than ten. The chain is built from TRBV4-3 and TRBJ2-5; D is possibly TRBD2 (7 bases). The CDR3 is 16 residues long. Germline V gives CDR1 LGHNA, CDR2 YSLEER. Trimming removed 1 base at V and 5 bases at J, with 17 bases between. The CDR3 spells CASSQGRGADGETQYF. The CDR3 DNA reads TGCGCCAGCAGCCAAGGTCGGGGGGCGGACGGCGAGACCCAGTACTTC.

This clone was found a few times. J is TRBJ2-5 and V is TRBV5-4; weak D call: TRBD2 (6 bases). The length of the CDR3 is 14 residues. Per germline, CDR1 SGHNT and CDR2 YYREEE (reference sequence). Trimming pared 1 base from V and 4 bases from J, leaving 11 bases between. CDR3 amino acids: CASSLYGSRETQYF. In DNA form, the CDR3 reads TGTGCCAGCAGCTTGTACGGGAGTCGAGAGACCCAGTACTTC.

The chain joins TRBV21-1 to TRBJ2-1; the DNA was not used to check the table's D call, TRBD1. TRBV21-1 is labeled a pseudogene. This CDR3 has 17 amino acids. CDR3 bases: TGTGCCAGCAGCAAAGGGAAATACAGGGGCTACTACAATGAGCAGTTCTTC. Translating it yields CASSKGKYRGYYNEQFF.

A word on this clone: A read error may produce the germline difference seen at one junction end. This chain connects TRBV7-7 to TRBJ2-3; 7 bases match TRBD1. The CDR3 is made up of 17 amino acids. Germline V gene data show CDR1 as SSHAT and CDR2 as FNYEAQ (reference sequence). The CDR3 coding sequence is TGTGCTAGCAGCTTAGGCCGGACAGGCCCCGCCACAGATACGCAGTATTTT. Protein product: CASSLGRTGPATDTQYF. The full variable domain, in which reference TRBV7-7 and TRBJ2-3 provide the parts outside the CDR3, is GAGVSQSPRYKVTKRGQDVTLRCDPISSHATLYWYQQALGQGPEFLTYFNYEAQPDKSGLPSDRFSAERPEGSISTLTIQRTEQRDSAMYRCASSLGRTGPATDTQYFGPGTRLTVL.

Only a few counts were recorded for this clone. The chain couples TRBV19 to TRBJ2-7; TRBD1 aligns across 7 bases. V lost 5 bases, J lost 2 bases, and 9 bases stayed unmatched. Per germline, CDR1 LNHDA and CDR2 SQIVND (reference sequence). The CDR3 is made up of 15 amino acids. CDR3 residues: CASSPWTGIPYEQYF. CDR3 sequence (DNA): TGTGCCAGTAGTCCGTGGACAGGAATCCCCTACGAGCAGTACTTC.

The chain combines TRBV15 with TRBJ2-7; D uncertain. Germline V gene lookup returns CDR1 LNHNV and CDR2 YYDKDF (reference sequence). There are 15 residues in the CDR3. V was pared by 1 base and J by 2 bases, with 12 bases between. The CDR3 loop reads CATSRGTTTTYEQYF. The CDR3 DNA is TGTGCCACCAGCAGAGGGACCACCACCACCTACGAGCAGTACTTC.

This clone has just a few counts. The chain carries TRBV23-1 and TRBJ1-2; a possible D gene is TRBD1 (5 bases). TRBV23-1 qualifies as an ORF whose function is uncertain. CDR3 length: 15 residues. Trimming removed 6 bases at V and 2 bases at J, with 16 bases between. The CDR3 loop is CASSQEGPVNYGYTF. CDR3 bases: TGCGCCAGCAGCCAAGAGGGACCGGTAAACTATGGCTACACCTTC.

The chain uses TRBV18 and TRBJ1-4; D is perhaps TRBD1 (5 bases). Deletions cut 4 bases from V and 0 bases from J, with 9 bases between. Germline V gene data show CDR1 as KGHSH and CDR2 as LQKENI. This CDR3 is 15 amino acids long. CDR3: CASSQDKATNEKLFF. The CDR3 bases are TGTGCCAGCTCACAGGACAAGGCAACTAATGAAAAACTGTTTTTT.

In its sample, this clone was seen a few times. The V and J genes are TRBV5-1 and TRBJ2-5; D not resolved. Trimming removed 0 bases at V and 0 bases at J, with 6 bases between. This CDR3 is built from 14 residues. Germline loops: CDR1 SGHRS, CDR2 YFSETQ. CDR3 sequence reads: CASSLAQNQETQYF. CDR3 DNA: TGCGCCAGCAGCTTGGCGCAGAACCAAGAGACCCAGTACTTC. Based on the CDR3 plus reference TRBV5-1 and TRBJ2-5, the full variable domain is KAGVTQTPRYLIKTRGQQVTLSCSPISGHRSVSWYQQTPGQGLQFLFEYFSETQRNKGNFPGRFSGRQFSNSRSEMNVSTLELGDSALYLCASSLAQNQETQYFGPGTRLLVL.

CDR3 DNA: TGTGCCAGCAGCCGACAGGGGGGCGAAAAACTGTTTTTT. Residues: CASSRQGGEKLFF. This sequence joins TRBV11-2 and TRBJ1-4, with TRBD1 matching over 9 bases. V was pared by 5 bases and J by 8 bases, with 3 bases of the junction left unmatched. Germline V gene data show CDR1 as SGHAT and CDR2 as FQNNGV. The CDR3 runs 13 residues.

This clone was seen more than once but under ten times. J is TRBJ2-1 and V is TRBV7-6; D is unclear. The CDR3 extends over 12 amino acids. The germline V gene encodes CDR1 SGHVS and CDR2 FNYEAQ. With 4 bases removed from V and 6 bases from J, the gap between germline ends came to 7 bases. The CDR3 protein is CASSSVGNEQFF. The CDR3 DNA follows: TGTGCCAGCAGCTCCGTAGGCAATGAGCAGTTCTTC.

A few counts support this clone. V usage is TRBV7-3 and J usage is TRBJ2-5, with no clear D. In germline, CDR1 is SGHTA, CDR2 FQGTGA. This CDR3 spans 13 amino acids. V dropped 2 bases and J dropped 5 bases, with 9 bases sitting between them. CDR3 sequence: CASSLGSRETQYF. The CDR3 bases are TGTGCCAGCAGCTTAGGCAGCCGGGAGACCCAGTACTTC.

This chain links TRBV29-1 with TRBJ2-5, with no clear D. Trimming took off 7 bases at V and 0 bases at J, with 3 bases between the two ends. The CDR3 runs to 10 residues. Germline V gene lookup returns CDR1 SQVTM and CDR2 ANQGSEA. The CDR3 DNA reads TGCAGCGCCCACCAAGAGACCCAGTACTTC. Its protein is CSAHQETQYF.

A word on this clone: This CDR3 is also generated by other DNA sequences in the sample. The CDR3 loop reads CASSLVVGETQYF. CDR3 coding DNA: TGTGCCAGCAGCTTAGTAGTGGGGGAGACCCAGTACTTC. The V and J genes are TRBV7-2 and TRBJ2-5; D is unresolved. Germline loops: CDR1 SGHTA, CDR2 FQGNSA. The CDR3 extends over 13 amino acids. The V end lost 1 base, the J end lost 5 bases, and 8 bases lay between the germline ends.

This clone has a handful of counts. The V gene is TRBV6-1, the J gene TRBJ1-1; D gene ambiguous. The ends were cut back, 7 bases at V and 1 base at J, with 4 bases in the middle. The CDR3 is 11 amino acids. Per germline, CDR1 MNHNS and CDR2 SASEGT. The CDR3 loop reads CASNWNTEAFF. DNA for the CDR3: TGTGCCAGCAATTGGAACACTGAAGCTTTCTTT.

The chain is built from TRBV28 and TRBJ2-1; D is possibly TRBD2 (6 bases). Looked up from germline, CDR1 is MDHEN and CDR2 is SYDVKM. The CDR3 runs to 14 residues. The ends were cut back, 2 bases at V and 3 bases at J, with 8 bases in the middle. The CDR3 bases are TGTGCCAGCAGTTTACTGGACTACTACAATGAGCAGTTCTTC. This codes for CASSLLDYYNEQFF.

This clone came up a few times. V usage is TRBV2 and J usage is TRBJ2-1; D gene unclear. Germline values: CDR1 SNHLY, CDR2 FYNNEI. CDR3 length equals 11 residues. Trimming took off 8 bases at V and 8 bases at J, with 10 bases between the two ends. DNA of the CDR3: TGTGCCAGCGCAGGTTTTGATGAGCAGTTCTTC. This sequence encodes CASAGFDEQFF.

The chain is built from TRBV5-6 and TRBJ2-3, with 11 bases matching TRBD2. This CDR3 comprises 15 residues. V shed 5 bases, J shed 8 bases, and the junction held 10 bases outside the gene matches. Germline assignment: CDR1 SGHDT and CDR2 YYEEEE. The DNA of the CDR3 is TGTGCCAGCAGGGTCGTAGCGGGAGGGCCTGGTACGCAGTATTTT. This encodes CASRVVAGGPGTQYF.

There are many counts of this clone. The chain is built from TRBV28 and TRBJ2-7; 10 bases are shared with TRBD2. Germline CDR1 MDHEN, CDR2 SYDVKM. Germline trimming cut 4 bases from V and 1 base from J; bases unmatched to any gene: 7. The CDR3 has 16 amino acids. The CDR3 DNA reads TGTGCCAGCAGTTCCCTAGGACTAGCGGCGTCCTACGAGCAGTACTTC. Translating it yields CASSSLGLAASYEQYF. Based on the CDR3 plus reference TRBV28 and TRBJ2-7, the full variable domain is DVKVTQSSRYLVKRTGEKVFLECVQDMDHENMFWYRQDPGLGLRLIYFSYDVKMKEKGDIPEGYSVSREKKERFSLILESASTNQTSMYLCASSSLGLAASYEQYFGPGTRLTVT.

A remark on this clone: The identical CDR3 is also encoded by other nucleotide sequences in the sample. V gene TRBV28 combines with J gene TRBJ2-2; D not resolved. The V gene lost 6 bases and the J gene lost 3 bases, with 5 bases spanning the gap. The CDR3 has 12 residues. Per the germline V gene, CDR1 is MDHEN and CDR2 is SYDVKM. CDR3: CASSLDTGELFF. The CDR3 nucleotides are TGTGCCAGCAGCTTAGACACCGGGGAGCTGTTTTTT.

The gene calls are TRBV4-1 and TRBJ2-1; the match to TRBD2 covers 10 bases. Germline V gene sequence: CDR1 MGHRA, CDR2 YSYEKL. V was clipped by 0 bases and J by 11 bases; unmatched bases: 7. The length of the CDR3 is 15 residues. The CDR3, as DNA: TGCGCCAGCAGCCAAGACCAGCGGGAGGGATCTAAGCAGTTCTTC. Translation: CASSQDQREGSKQFF.

This clone was observed a few times. V is TRBV13 and J is TRBJ2-7; D remains ambiguous. Germline V gives CDR1 PRHDT, CDR2 FYEKMQ (reference sequence). This CDR3 comprises 16 residues. Trimming removed 5 bases at V and 0 bases at J, with 17 bases between. The CDR3 region has the DNA TGTGCCAGCAGCCGGGCGCTTGAGCCGCACTCCTACGAGCAGTACTTC. Translated: CASSRALEPHSYEQYF.

This chain links TRBV29-1 with TRBJ1-3, with no clear D. The CDR3 consists of 14 residues. Per the germline V gene, CDR1 is SQVTM and CDR2 is ANQGSEA. V lost 6 bases, J lost 0 bases, and 12 bases lay in between. CDR3: CSVQEGLSGNTIYF. The CDR3 DNA sequence: TGCAGCGTCCAGGAGGGCCTCTCTGGAAACACCATATATTTT.